Only a few counts were recorded for the clone carrying this T cell receptor (beta chain). Trimming cost V 0 bases and J 10 bases, with 11 bases left between them. In germline, CDR1 is ENHRY, CDR2 SYGVKD. The CDR3 has 13 amino acids. The data were obtained in a study of T cells in Graves' hyperthyroidism and ophthalmopathy. Graves' hyperthyroidism showing no ophthalmopathy progression within 18 months was considered stable. Newly diagnosed hyperthyroidism patients aged 18 to 65 years had disease lasting under 2 months. From RNA transcripts, TCR beta CDR3 regions were amplified. Using the HTBI primer set, a first-round RT-PCR was run on the TCR CDR3. TCRdb reprocessed the multiplex PCR reads via MiXCR and lists one record per CDR3 protein. The sample lists about 580,000 distinct CDR3 sequences, 46% occurring once.

The J gene is TRBJ2-3, the V gene TRBV10-3, with D maybe TRBD2 (5 bases). Input material: peripheral blood or thyroid tissue (not recorded which). This sequence originates from a woman between 18 and 29 years old with Graves' hyperthyroidism. For the CDR3, the DNA is TGTGCCATCAGTGAGTCGCTAGCCGCTCCGCAGTATTTT. Translating it yields CAISESLAAPQYF.